This TCR beta chain was obtained from a study of early T cells in non-severe SARS-CoV-2 infection. Overall study context: With bulk RNA from unsorted whole blood as input, sequencing yielded unpaired chains. Study observations and caveats: The matching step, a VDJdb search, favored anti-spike CD8 responses and missed private and CD4 specificities.

J gave up 1 base and V 6 bases, and 8 bases lay outside the gene matches. Germline V lookup: CDR1 KGHSH, CDR2 LQKENI. The CDR3 is 16 amino acids. In its sample, this clonotype was seen a few times. Its antigen is not known. Unique molecular identifiers were added to individual cDNA molecules. From the 5' RACE reads, TCRdb called clonotypes with MiXCR, one entry per CDR3 protein. This sample has roughly 81,000 distinct CDR3 sequences, with 5% to 7% found just once. This clonotype was sampled from an adult who was a healthcare worker with PCR-confirmed SARS-CoV-2 infection or an uninfected control (not recorded which). The sample taken for sequencing was whole blood. This chain links TRBV18 with TRBJ1-1; TRBD1 matches 10 bases. CDR3 residues: CASSHRQGAKNTEAFF. The CDR3, as DNA: TGTGCCAGCTCCCATAGACAGGGGGCGAAGAACACTGAAGCTTTCTTT.